Presented here are 3 T cell receptor beta chains from one specimen sequenced in a study of vaccination effects on CD4 cells after COVID-19 (dated by TCRdb to between 2021 and 2023). Library creation used the immunoSEQ multiplex PCR assay. TCRdb mirrors the immuneACCESS table, restricted to in-frame sequences. Some clones are absent from its copies; in checked studies, under half trace to an unresolved V gene, and the reason for the others is unknown. This sample comprises tens of thousands of clones, roughly 70% of them detected only once. The top ten hold about 16% of the sample. These receptors lack a known antigen. In the ViraFEST assay, PBMC were stimulated with viral peptide pools, and antigen-specific CD4+ T cell clonotypes were then identified by expansion using TCR sequencing. After around 10 days of culture, CD4+ T cells were isolated with the EasySep CD4+ T cell isolation kit. None of the healthy vaccine recipients had a prior SARS-CoV-2 infection, which was confirmed by nucleocapsid antibody tests that came back negative both before and after vaccination.

The sequencing here drew on CD4+ T cells from PBMCs cultured with SARS-CoV-2 spike peptides, taken before COVID-19 vaccination. Per the publication, the cell subset or site label means: SARS-CoV-2 spike overlapping peptide pool stimulation. The receptors shown here come from a human donor who received a COVID-19 vaccine.

The chain has TRBV6-9 and TRBJ1-5; D ambiguous. V lost 7 bases and J 4 bases, leaving 14 bases between the germline ends. This CDR3 is 14 amino acids long. Germline CDR1 and CDR2: MNHGY and SVAAGI. CDR3 bases: TGTGCCAGCACCCCTCGGGGAAAAAATCAGCCCCAGCATTTT. It translates to CASTPRGKNQPQHF.

This clone was picked up one time. The rearrangement joins TRBV3-1 (or the pseudogene TRBV3-2) to TRBJ1-5, with D possibly being TRBD1 (6 bases). Germline CDR1 and CDR2: LGHDT and YNNKEL (reference sequence). V lost 1 base and J lost 5, with 15 bases in between. The CDR3 length is 16 residues. The CDR3 region has the DNA TGTGCCAGCAGCCAAGCGGGTACAGGGTGGGATCAGCCCCAGCATTTT. Translating gives CASSQAGTGWDQPQHF.

This chain uses TRBV6-5 with TRBJ1-2, with D unresolved. The CDR3 has 13 residues. Germline V CDR1 and CDR2: MNHEY, SVGAGI. The germline V and J ends were trimmed by 7 bases and 2 bases, with 11 bases remaining between them. This chain's CDR3 is CASKSTTNYGYTF. The CDR3 DNA sequence: TGTGCCAGCAAATCGACGACCAACTATGGCTACACCTTC.